A selection of T cell receptor beta chains follows, all from one sample in a study of blood T cell repertoires in COVID-19. Assay: immunoSEQ multiplex PCR; the TCRdb copy retains only in-frame clones and omits some. The sample holds some 240,000 clones; over 80% are singletons and the top ten take about 1.6%. Sequencing input: peripheral blood. Receptors originate from a woman in her forties who had recovered from COVID-19. CDR3s include the opening cysteine and the closing phenylalanine or tryptophan. The order of the fields is V gene, D gene, clone size, J gene, CDR3 protein, CDR3 DNA. The D gene is left open where the match is weak. Size values are once, few and many counts, or a class for expanded clones, and some rows have none.

>TRBV28|TRBD1|-|TRBJ1-1
CASSLDRGRTEAFF
TGTGCCAGCAGTTTGGACAGGGGGCGAACTGAAGCTTTCTTT
>TRBV7-6|-|-|TRBJ1-4
CASSLEPQGTTNEKLFF
TGTGCCAGCAGCTTAGAACCTCAGGGAACAACTAATGAAAAACTGTTTTTT
>TRBV19|-|once|TRBJ1-1
CASSRIEEGRRSRAFF
TGTGCCAGTAGTAGGATTGAGGAGGGTAGGAGGTCGAGAGCTTTCTTT
>TRBV7-6|TRBD1|-|TRBJ1-5
CASSTQTGVHNQPQHF
TGTGCCAGCAGCACACAGACAGGGGTGCATAATCAGCCCCAGCATTTT
>TRBV13|TRBD1|-|TRBJ1-5
CASSLGRTGGQPQHF
TGTGCCAGCAGCTTAGGCCGGACAGGGGGGCAGCCCCAGCATTTT
>TRBV7-2|TRBD2|-|TRBJ2-3
CASSFRTSGDTQYF
TGTGCCAGCAGCTTCAGGACTAGCGGAGATACGCAGTATTTT
>TRBV21-1|-|-|TRBJ1-3
CASTIPGNTIYF
TGTGCCAGCACCATTCCTGGAAACACCATATATTTT
>TRBV3-1/TRBV3-2|TRBD2|-|TRBJ2-2
CASSPASGGAGELFF
TGTGCCAGCAGTCCAGCTAGCGGGGGTGCCGGGGAGCTGTTTTTT
>TRBV6-5|TRBD2|-|TRBJ2-1
CASSYSASGDNEQFF
TGTGCCAGCAGTTACTCGGCTAGCGGGGACAATGAGCAGTTCTTC
>TRBV7-2|-|-|TRBJ1-5
CASSFVTGNQPQHF
TGTGCCAGCAGCTTTGTAACAGGGAATCAGCCCCAGCATTTT
>TRBV18|-|once|TRBJ2-5
CASSPPAQETQYF
TGTGCCAGCTCACCACCGGCCCAAGAGACCCAGTACTTC
>TRBV7-2|TRBD2|-|TRBJ2-3
CASSLKPGLAGGRTDTQYF
TGTGCCAGCAGCCTGAAGCCGGGACTAGCGGGGGGGCGGACAGATACGCAGTATTTT
>TRBV3-1/TRBV3-2|TRBD1|-|TRBJ2-7
CASSPGTGGYEQYF
TGTGCCAGCAGCCCCGGGACAGGGGGCTACGAGCAGTACTTC
>TRBV5-1|-|-|TRBJ1-2
CASSLAGQGSGYGYTF
TGCGCCAGCAGCTTGGCCGGGCAGGGCAGTGGCTATGGCTACACCTTC
>TRBV4-1|-|-|TRBJ2-6
CASSSLPRLSGANVLTF
TGCGCCAGCAGCTCCCTTCCGCGTCTCTCTGGGGCCAACGTCCTGACTTTC
>TRBV19|TRBD1|once|TRBJ2-2
CASSVTGATGELFF
TGTGCCAGTAGTGTCACAGGGGCCACCGGGGAGCTGTTTTTT
>TRBV12-3/TRBV12-4|-|-|TRBJ1-1
CASSLKVGEAFF
TGTGCCAGCAGTTTAAAAGTCGGTGAAGCTTTCTTT
>TRBV9|TRBD2|medium-sized|TRBJ2-1
CASSPLSTSGGAHEQFF
TGTGCCAGCAGCCCCCTTTCTACTAGCGGGGGGGCCCATGAGCAGTTCTTC
>TRBV28|-|-|TRBJ2-5
CASSHLGGQETQYF
TGTGCCAGCAGCCACCTTGGCGGGCAAGAGACCCAGTACTTC
>TRBV19|TRBD1|-|TRBJ1-5
CASSIWDRGEQPQHF
TGTGCCAGTAGTATATGGGACAGGGGTGAACAGCCCCAGCATTTT
>TRBV7-9|-|-|TRBJ1-2
CASSLGQVYGYTF
TGTGCCAGCAGCTTAGGCCAGGTCTATGGCTACACCTTC
>TRBV5-1|-|-|TRBJ2-3
CASSLVQGFTDTQYF
TGCGCCAGCAGCTTGGTTCAGGGGTTCACAGATACGCAGTATTTT
>TRBV5-6|-|once|TRBJ2-7
CASSNTAGYEQYF
TGTGCCAGCAGCAACACCGCAGGCTACGAGCAGTACTTC
>TRBV18|-|-|TRBJ1-1
CASSPRPLNTEAFF
TGTGCCAGCTCACCGAGGCCCTTGAACACTGAAGCTTTCTTT
>TRBV5-1|TRBD2|-|TRBJ2-1
CASSLGETSGVNEQFF
TGCGCCAGCAGCTTGGGTGAGACTAGCGGGGTGAATGAGCAGTTCTTC